Listed here are 11 T cell receptor beta chains from one sample, sequenced in a study of blood T cells in healthy people across ages. A second PCR, run for roughly 7 to 11 cycles, used a sample-barcoded 5' primer plus a J-beta primer mix. TCRdb recomputed calls from the 5' RACE reads with MiXCR, one row per CDR3 protein. The data contain about 970,000 distinct CDR3 sequences, about 53% of them singletons. The sample was blood. The receptors were sampled from an older woman in good health.

V is TRBV4-1 and J is TRBJ2-1; D is undetermined. Trimming left V 6 bases short and J 7 bases short, with 19 bases between. Germline CDR1 is MGHRA and CDR2 is YSYEKL. CDR3 length equals 15 residues. The CDR3 protein is CASRVPGTPRNEQFF. The CDR3 nucleotides are TGCGCCAGCAGGGTCCCCGGCACCCCCAGGAATGAGCAGTTCTTC.

V usage is TRBV24-1 and J usage is TRBJ2-3; either TRBD1 or TRBD2 may fit D (5 bases each). The germline V gene encodes CDR1 KGHDR and CDR2 SFDVKD. V dropped 4 bases and J dropped 2 bases, with 12 bases sitting between them. The CDR3 runs 15 residues. CDR3 residues: CATSDRGGLTDTQYF. CDR3 bases: TGTGCCACCAGTGACCGGGGCGGGCTCACAGATACGCAGTATTTT.

The genes are TRBV7-2 and TRBJ1-1; 10 bases match TRBD1. Germline loops: CDR1 SGHTA, CDR2 FQGNSA. J lost 0 bases, V lost 5 bases, and 9 bases had no gene match. The CDR3 extends over 17 amino acids. The DNA for the CDR3 is TGTGCCAGCAGCCTACGACAGGGGGCGGCATTGAACACTGAAGCTTTCTTT. Translation: CASSLRQGAALNTEAFF.

The chain employs TRBV27 and TRBJ1-4; 8 bases are a match to TRBD1. The CDR3 has 13 residues. J gave up 3 bases and V 7 bases, and 1 base lay outside the gene matches. CDR1 is MNHEY, CDR2 SMNVEV, per germline (reference sequence). CDR3 region: CASMTGANEKLFF. The DNA for the CDR3 is TGTGCCAGCATGACAGGGGCTAATGAAAAACTGTTTTTT.

The chain has TRBV20-1 and TRBJ1-4; the D is unclear. The germline gives CDR1 DFQATT, CDR2 SNEGSKA (reference sequence). The V and J ends lost 5 bases and 8 bases respectively, with 15 bases between them. The CDR3 has 13 residues. CDR3 region: CSAPPSGGEKLFF. The DNA for the CDR3 is TGCAGTGCTCCTCCTTCGGGAGGGGAAAAACTGTTTTTT.

The chain combines TRBV5-5 with TRBJ2-5; tentative D call: TRBD2 (6 bases). TRBJ2-7 explains the end of the DNA better; the J call may be wrong. CDR1 is SGHKS and CDR2 is YYEKEE in the germline V gene (reference sequence). The CDR3 consists of 14 residues. The CDR3 here is CASSSTRWVYEQYF. CDR3 nucleotides: TGTGCCAGCAGCTCGACTAGGTGGGTTTACGAGCAGTACTTC.

CDR3 in amino acids: CASSSLAGEGYEQYF. CDR3 DNA sequence: TGTGCCAGCAGTTCCCTAGCGGGAGAAGGGTACGAGCAGTACTTC. The chain has TRBV12-3 or TRBV12-4 and TRBJ2-7; TRBD2 matches 10 bases. This CDR3 is 15 amino acids long. Trimming removed 4 bases from V and 4 bases from J; junction bases left unmatched: 7.

The J gene is TRBJ2-7, the V gene TRBV6-1; TRBD2 might be the D (6 bases). Per germline, CDR1 MNHNS and CDR2 SASEGT. Trimming shortened V by 6 bases and J by 1 base, and 25 bases separated the two germline ends. The CDR3 sequence is 18 residues long. The CDR3 loop is CASRIKRGTGGDSYEQYF. CDR3 DNA sequence: TGTGCCAGCAGAATTAAACGTGGGACTGGCGGGGATTCCTACGAGCAGTACTTC.

In its sample, this clonotype was seen a few times. This chain connects TRBV6-5 to TRBJ2-6, with no clear D. The V gene's germline CDR1 is MNHEY and CDR2 SVGAGI. V was shortened by 10 bases and J by 1 base, with 17 bases between the two germline ends. The CDR3 sequence is 16 residues long. CDR3 nucleotide sequence: TGTGCCACTAAACCCGACCCTGCATCTGGGGCCAACGTCCTGACTTTC. As protein: CATKPDPASGANVLTF.

With regard to this clonotype: A much larger clone is a single base away; this may be a read error. The chain combines TRBV29-1 with TRBJ2-1, with D unresolved. Germline-derived CDR1 and CDR2 are SQVTM and ANQGSEA. This CDR3 has 14 residues. V lost 2 bases and J lost 9, with 17 bases in between. CDR3 coding DNA: TGCAGCGTTGAACGATCACGAGACCCGGGTGAGCAGTTCTTC. It specifies CSVERSRDPGEQFF.

The chain employs TRBV5-5 and TRBJ2-5; the D gene is possibly TRBD2 (5 bases). Trimming cost V 0 bases and J 5 bases, with 14 bases left between them. Germline CDR1 is SGHKS and CDR2 is YYEKEE (reference sequence). This CDR3 comprises 15 residues. Written as DNA, the CDR3 is TGTGCCAGCAGCTTGGTCGTAAGGCCGGGGGAGACCCAGTACTTC. This sequence encodes CASSLVVRPGETQYF.